This TCR beta chain was observed in a study of glioma-infiltrating T cells after dendritic cell vaccination. Study observations and caveats: No direct clonality-survival link was found; a diverse polyclonal response may matter.

Profiled with immunoSEQ multiplex PCR; TCRdb holds only in-frame clones, not every one. The table includes roughly 62,000 clones, roughly 80% detected once. Regarding time point: after dendritic cell vaccination, including at tumor progression/relapse. PBMC sampling occurred before vaccination, two weeks after the third dose, and at progression. Concerning this clone: Antigen unknown.

The V segment lost 0 bases and the J segment 0 bases; nucleotides outside the gene matches: 5. Germline V gene lookup returns CDR1 LGHNA and CDR2 YNFKEQ. The CDR3 runs 16 residues. The origin of this receptor is a human donor with glioblastoma. The chain carries TRBV4-2 and TRBJ2-7; 7 nucleotides match TRBD1. The input for sequencing was blood, taken after dendritic cell vaccination. The CDR3 spells CASSQELGGNSYEQYF. The CDR3 DNA reads as TGTGCCAGCAGCCAAGAATTAGGGGGCAACTCCTACGAGCAGTACTTC.